This note documents a single T cell receptor beta chain sequence. These data come from a study of blood T cell repertoires in COVID-19. About the study: From T cells, B-cell-depleted T cells, or PBMCs came the material, which was cDNA or gDNA.

V was pared by 3 bases and J by 6 bases, with 7 bases of the junction left unmatched. Per the germline V gene, CDR1 is LNHDA and CDR2 is SQIVND (reference sequence). This CDR3 has 15 amino acids. As processed by the authors: Using reference gene primer amplification, nucleated cell counts were estimated. Produced via immunoSEQ multiplex PCR; TCRdb's table is partial and in-frame only. V, J and clone size are taken as reported in that table, and D and trimming were inferred from the DNA itself. Of about 14,000 clones listed, about 86% are singletons. The specimen sequenced was peripheral blood. The source is an elderly man with acute or convalescent COVID-19. This sequence joins TRBV19 and TRBJ2-2; 7 bases align to TRBD1. The CDR3 region has the DNA TGTGCCAGTAGTATCCCCAGACAGGGTGCCGGGGAGCTGTTTTTT. This sequence encodes CASSIPRQGAGELFF.